The 4 T cell receptor beta chains below come from one sample, sequenced in a study of cytomegalovirus exposure and HLA in healthy donors (dated by TCRdb to the late 2010s). The library was generated by the immunoSEQ multiplex PCR assay. The multiplex PCR relied on a mix of 60 forward primers for TCR Vbeta segments and 13 reverse primers for TCR Jbeta segments. This immuneACCESS table, as held by TCRdb, lists in-frame sequences with V and J called but not all clones. Of the missing ones, under half trace to an unresolved V gene in checked studies; the others have no known cause. The sample includes 95,000 to 150,000 clones, with 78% observed a single time. The biggest ten clones account for roughly 10% of the sample. Sequenced: PBMCs. These receptor sequences come from a man in his thirties or forties in good health and CMV-seropositive.

The chain joins TRBV20-1 to TRBJ2-7; tentative D call: TRBD1 (6 bases). CDR1 is DFQATT and CDR2 is SNEGSKA in the germline V gene (reference sequence). V lost 5 bases and J 4 bases, leaving 9 bases between the germline ends. This CDR3 has 11 amino acids. CDR3 sequence: CSASQGYEQYF. The CDR3 DNA follows: TGCAGTGCTTCACAGGGTTACGAGCAGTACTTC.

The chain recombines TRBV7-2 with TRBJ1-3; D is unresolved. This CDR3 comprises 13 residues. The germline V gene has CDR1 SGHTA and CDR2 FQGNSA. V lost 2 bases and J lost 2, with 4 bases in between. The CDR3 sequence: CASSLRAGNTIYF. The DNA of the CDR3 is TGTGCCAGCAGCTTAAGAGCTGGAAACACCATATATTTT.

V is TRBV6-1 and J is TRBJ2-3; 8 bases line up with TRBD2. V lost 1 base to trimming and J lost 6 bases; unmatched junction nucleotides: 3. The CDR3 spans 14 residues. Germline CDR1 and CDR2: MNHNS and SASEGT. The CDR3 protein is CASSEGLASDTQYF. As DNA, the CDR3 is TGTGCCAGCAGTGAAGGACTAGCGTCTGATACGCAGTATTTT.

The chain has TRBV7-9 and TRBJ1-4; D gene uncertain. From germline, CDR1 is SEHNR and CDR2 FQNEAQ (reference sequence). Deletions cut 8 bases from V and 10 bases from J, with 20 bases between. CDR3 length equals 14 residues. The chain's CDR3 is CASGQQNRRGKLFF. For the CDR3, the DNA is TGTGCCAGCGGTCAACAGAATCGTCGGGGAAAACTGTTTTTT.